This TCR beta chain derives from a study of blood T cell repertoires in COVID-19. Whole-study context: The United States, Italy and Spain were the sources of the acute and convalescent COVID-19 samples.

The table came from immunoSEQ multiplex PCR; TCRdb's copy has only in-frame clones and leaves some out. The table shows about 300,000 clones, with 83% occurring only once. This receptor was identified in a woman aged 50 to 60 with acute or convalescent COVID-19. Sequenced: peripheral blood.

The CDR3 bases are TGTGCCAGCAGCCCCCCCTTAGAGCGGGGTAGATCGAACACCGGGGAGCTGTTTTTT. Its translation is CASSPPLERGRSNTGELFF. This chain links TRBV7-9 with TRBJ2-2, with 7 bases identical to TRBD2. The CDR3 has 19 amino acids. CDR1 is SEHNR and CDR2 is FQNEAQ in the germline V gene (reference sequence). J was trimmed by 0 bases and V by 5 bases; bases with no gene match: 15.